One and the same sample provided the 19 T cell receptor beta chains below, sequenced in a study of blood T cell repertoires in COVID-19. TCRdb's table, derived via immunoSEQ multiplex PCR, lists solely in-frame clones and lacks some. The table records 270,000 or so clones, nearly 90% of them present only once. Sequenced: peripheral blood. The source of these receptors is a woman in her 40s who had recovered from COVID-19.

This chain uses TRBV27 with TRBJ2-1; perhaps TRBD1 as D (6 bases). The CDR3 runs to 13 residues. CDR1 is MNHEY and CDR2 is SMNVEV in the germline V gene (reference sequence). V was trimmed by 0 bases and J by 9 bases, leaving 9 bases between them. Written as DNA, the CDR3 is TGTGCCAGCAGTTTATCACAGGGAAGTGAGCAGTTCTTC. It yields the protein CASSLSQGSEQFF.

J is TRBJ2-1 and V is TRBV7-9; TRBD2 agrees at 11 bases. There are 15 residues in the CDR3. Trimming removed 2 bases from V and 9 bases from J; junction bases left unmatched: 6. Germline V gene data show CDR1 as SEHNR and CDR2 as FQNEAQ (reference sequence). CDR3 in amino acids: CASSLLAGGGSEQFF. The CDR3 DNA is TGTGCCAGCAGCTTATTAGCGGGAGGGGGTAGTGAGCAGTTCTTC. Together with reference TRBV7-9 and TRBJ2-1, the CDR3 gives the full variable domain: DTGVSQNPRHKITKRGQNVTFRCDPISEHNRLYWYRQTLGQGPEFLTYFQNEAQLEKSRLLSDRFSAERPKGSFSTLEIQRTEQGDSAMYLCASSLLAGGGSEQFFGPGTRLTVL.

In DNA form, the CDR3 reads TGTGCCATCAGTGATTCACAATTCACAGATACGCAGTATTTT. Its protein is CAISDSQFTDTQYF. The gene calls are TRBV10-3 and TRBJ2-3; D not resolved. This CDR3 has 14 amino acids. Trimming left V 3 bases short and J 2 bases short, with 9 bases between. Germline CDR1 ENHRY, CDR2 SYGVKD.

The chain has TRBV12-1 and TRBJ2-1; the D call TRBD2 from the table was never checked on the DNA. TRBV12-1 is listed as a pseudogene. The length of the CDR3 is 18 residues. The CDR3 reads CASSFAVGLAGKPHEQFF. DNA for the CDR3: TGTGCCAGCAGCTTTGCGGTTGGACTAGCGGGGAAACCACATGAGCAGTTCTTC.

The table lists this clone with a count of one. The chain has TRBV6-5 and TRBJ1-5; D is perhaps TRBD1 (5 bases). V was clipped by 6 bases and J by 6 bases, with 15 bases between them. CDR3 length equals 14 residues. In germline, CDR1 is MNHEY, CDR2 SVGAGI. CDR3 sequence reads: CASSSGSPGQPQHF. The CDR3 bases are TGTGCCAGCAGCTCAGGGTCTCCAGGTCAGCCCCAGCATTTT.

V gene TRBV10-3 combines with J gene TRBJ1-2, with 10 bases fitting TRBD1. The length of the CDR3 is 18 residues. The V and J ends lost 4 bases and 0 bases, in that order; junction bases with no gene match: 11. Per germline, CDR1 ENHRY and CDR2 SYGVKD. As DNA, the CDR3 is TGTGCCATCAGTGGGTCCGGGACAGGGGCATCCACTAACTATGGCTACACCTTC. As protein: CAISGSGTGASTNYGYTF.

The rearrangement uses TRBV24-1 and TRBJ2-7; TRBD1 matches at 11 bases. CDR1 and CDR2 (germline): KGHDR, SFDVKD. This CDR3 comprises 16 residues. Unmatched junction bases numbered 10, after V lost 4 bases and J lost 6 bases. For the CDR3, the DNA is TGTGCCACCAGTGACTCTAGGCGGACAGGGGGCCTCGAGCAGTACGTC. It translates to CATSDSRRTGGLEQYV.

The V and J genes are TRBV5-1 and TRBJ2-2; D may be TRBD1 (6 bases). Trimming removed 0 bases from V and 4 bases from J, with 7 bases in between. This CDR3 is 14 amino acids long. CDR1 is SGHRS and CDR2 is YFSETQ in the germline V gene. The CDR3: CASSLVGGTGELFF. In nucleotides, the CDR3 is TGCGCCAGCAGCTTGGTAGGGGGCACCGGGGAGCTGTTTTTT.

The chain combines TRBV30 with TRBJ2-1; D is uncertain. V was pared by 0 bases and J by 10 bases, with 7 bases between. CDR1 and CDR2 from the germline V gene are GTSNPN and SVGIG (reference sequence). This CDR3 comprises 11 residues. CDR3 bases: TGTGCCTGGAGTGTTTCCCAAGAGCAGTTCTTC. Its translation: CAWSVSQEQFF.

The chain couples TRBV12-3 or TRBV12-4 to TRBJ1-4; a possible D gene is TRBD1 (6 bases). The CDR3 is 13 residues long. V was pared by 6 bases and J by 3 bases, with 8 bases between. The CDR3 DNA reads TGTGCCAGCAGACAGGGAGCTAATGAAAAACTGTTTTTT. Translation gives CASRQGANEKLFF.

V gene TRBV4-1 combines with J gene TRBJ2-1; tentatively, D is TRBD2 (5 bases). CDR1 is MGHRA, CDR2 YSYEKL, per germline. The germline V and J ends were trimmed by 0 bases and 10 bases, with 22 bases remaining between them. This CDR3 spans 17 amino acids. The CDR3 region has the DNA TGCGCCAGCAGCCAAGACAAGTGGTCAGCGGTGCAAGGCGAGCAGTTCTTC. Protein sequence: CASSQDKWSAVQGEQFF.

This chain uses TRBV28 with TRBJ2-3, with a possible D match to TRBD1 (5 bases). Germline CDR1 and CDR2: MDHEN and SYDVKM. Trimming left V 5 bases short and J 0 bases short, with 6 bases between. The CDR3 totals 13 residues. The CDR3 loop is CASSRQSTDTQYF. Written as DNA, the CDR3 is TGTGCCAGCAGTAGACAGAGCACAGATACGCAGTATTTT.

This clone was detected only a few times. The chain combines TRBV28 with TRBJ1-1, with 8 bases lining up with TRBD1. The CDR3 contains 14 residues. V lost 6 bases to trimming and J lost 3 bases; unmatched junction nucleotides: 6. Germline CDR1 reads MDHEN; CDR2 reads SYDVKM. The CDR3 DNA is TGTGCCAGCAGCCGACAGGGGTGGTACACTGAAGCTTTCTTT. Translated: CASSRQGWYTEAFF.

This clone was recorded only once. The chain has TRBV25-1 and TRBJ2-1; a possible D gene is TRBD2 (5 bases). CDR3 length: 16 residues. V was trimmed by 1 base and J by 3 bases, leaving 13 bases between them. The V gene's germline CDR1 is MGHDK and CDR2 SYGVNS. The CDR3 DNA sequence: TGTGCCAGCAGTGAATCCGCTAGCTGGGGCTACAATGAGCAGTTCTTC. It yields the protein CASSESASWGYNEQFF.

The V and J genes are TRBV6-1 and TRBJ1-5; D unresolved. Germline-derived CDR1 and CDR2 are MNHNS and SASEGT. The CDR3 loop spans 16 amino acids. With 4 bases removed from V and 11 bases from J, the gap between germline ends came to 24 bases. Written as DNA, the CDR3 is TGTGCCAGCAGTGCGAGCGGATCTGGGCGAGCTCGGGCCCAGCATTTT. As protein: CASSASGSGRARAQHF.

In this sample, this clone turned up once. V gene TRBV4-3 combines with J gene TRBJ2-2, with TRBD1 identical over 9 bases. This CDR3 region has 15 residues. Germline-derived CDR1 and CDR2 are LGHNA and YSLEER. The trim removed 4 bases at V and 5 bases at J, leaving 5 bases unmatched. CDR3 bases: TGCGCCAGCAGCCGGACAGGGGCGATTACCGGGGAGCTGTTTTTT. This sequence encodes CASSRTGAITGELFF.

The chain links TRBV5-1 to TRBJ2-3, with 8 bases lining up with TRBD1. The V segment lost 0 bases and the J segment 13 bases; nucleotides outside the gene matches: 7. CDR1 is SGHRS and CDR2 is YFSETQ in the germline V gene. This CDR3 is 13 amino acids long. The CDR3 sequence is CASSLGAGGEKYF. The CDR3 DNA reads TGCGCCAGCAGCTTGGGGGCAGGGGGCGAGAAGTATTTT.

The rearrangement uses TRBV7-9 and TRBJ1-1; no firm D call. Germline CDR1 reads SEHNR; CDR2 reads FQNEAQ (reference sequence). V was trimmed by 9 bases and J by 0 bases, leaving 26 bases between them. The CDR3 extends over 18 amino acids. CDR3 bases: TGTGCCAGATATACACTCCGGGAGGCCTACCCCATGAACACTGAAGCTTTCTTT. Translation: CARYTLREAYPMNTEAFF. The full variable domain, completed using reference TRBV7-9 and TRBJ1-1, is DTGVSQNPRHKITKRGQNVTFRCDPISEHNRLYWYRQTLGQGPEFLTYFQNEAQLEKSRLLSDRFSAERPKGSFSTLEIQRTEQGDSAMYLCARYTLREAYPMNTEAFFGQGTRLTVV.

V is TRBV6-5 and J is TRBJ1-1; D gene unclear. Germline CDR1 is MNHEY and CDR2 is SVGAGI. Trimming left V 0 bases short and J 1 base short, with 6 bases between. The CDR3 covers 14 residues. DNA for the CDR3: TGTGCCAGCAGTTACTCGGGCAGGAACACTGAAGCTTTCTTT. Its protein is CASSYSGRNTEAFF.